The T cell receptor beta chain described here comes from a study of cytomegalovirus exposure and HLA in healthy donors. Whole-study context: The same platform was used for the 120 or so validation repertoires as for the 666 first-cohort repertoires, as reported in a later analysis. Study outcomes and limitations: The authors confirmed in vitro that three CMV-associated chains were specific for CMV antigens. The dataset shows that most TCR sequences were rare, while some public TCRs occurred in many donors.

This CDR3 contains 14 residues. CDR1 is SGHNT, CDR2 YENEEA, per germline. V was shortened by 5 bases and J by 6 bases, with 14 bases between the two germline ends. Sequencing used immunoSEQ multiplex PCR; TCRdb keeps in-frame clones, though not all of them. The sample lists 140,000 to 150,000 clones, approximately 94% occurring once. Donors were drawn from the approximately 120-subject validation cohort, separate from the approximately 620-subject first cohort. As for this clone: No antigen is known for it.

This sequence joins TRBV11-3 and TRBJ2-1, with D perhaps TRBD2 (5 bases). This clonotype originated in a man younger than 30 in good health and CMV-seropositive. Sequences were obtained from PBMCs. The CDR3 sequence is CASSRIRGSNEQFF. The CDR3 DNA reads as TGTGCCAGCAGCCGTATCCGAGGGAGCAATGAGCAGTTCTTC.